This T cell receptor (beta chain) was sequenced during a study of shared clonotypes between healthy human individuals. The table came from immunoSEQ multiplex PCR; TCRdb's copy has only in-frame clones and leaves some out. The sample contains about 230,000 clones, over 50% of which appear only once. This CDR3 spans 16 amino acids. Per the germline V gene, CDR1 is SGHTA and CDR2 is FQGNSA. The V and J ends lost 5 bases and 7 bases, in that order; junction bases with no gene match: 8. This TCR came from a man between 25 and 39 years old in good health. Sequenced material: memory CD4+ T cells sorted from blood. Subset of the sample: CD45RA-negative fraction. This sequence joins TRBV7-2 and TRBJ2-2; 12 positions agree with TRBD1. CDR3 residues: CASSRGQGAPGGELFF. CDR3 sequence (DNA): TGTGCCAGCAGCCGGGGACAGGGGGCGCCGGGCGGGGAGCTGTTTTTT.